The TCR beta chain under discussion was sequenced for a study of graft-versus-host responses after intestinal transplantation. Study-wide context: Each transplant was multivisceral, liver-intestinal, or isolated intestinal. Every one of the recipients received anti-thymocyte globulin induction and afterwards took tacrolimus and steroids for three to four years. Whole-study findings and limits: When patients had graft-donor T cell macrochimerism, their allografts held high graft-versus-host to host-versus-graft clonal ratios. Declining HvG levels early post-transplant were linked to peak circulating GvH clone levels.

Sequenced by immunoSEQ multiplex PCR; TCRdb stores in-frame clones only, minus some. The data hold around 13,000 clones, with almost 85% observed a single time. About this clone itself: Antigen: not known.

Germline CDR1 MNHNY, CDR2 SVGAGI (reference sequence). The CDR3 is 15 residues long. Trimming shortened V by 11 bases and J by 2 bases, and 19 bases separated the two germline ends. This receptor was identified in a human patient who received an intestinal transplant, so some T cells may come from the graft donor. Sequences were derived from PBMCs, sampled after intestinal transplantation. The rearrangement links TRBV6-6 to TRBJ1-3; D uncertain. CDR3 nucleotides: TGTGCCTACTCTGGAGGAATAGGGACTGGAAACACCATATATTTT. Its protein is CAYSGGIGTGNTIYF.